These T cell receptor beta chains were read from a single sample in a study of cytomegalovirus exposure and HLA in healthy donors. The repertoire was sequenced with immunoSEQ multiplex PCR; TCRdb's copy has only in-frame clones and lacks some. The repertoire holds roughly 80,000 clones, with about 92% as singletons. The specimen was PBMCs. These receptors originate from a young man in good health and CMV-seronegative. Both conserved end residues are part of each CDR3. D genes are given only for firm matches. Not all rows give a size; the values are once, few, many and, for expanded clones, a class.

CDR3 protein: CASSSTSHDTEAFF
CDR3 DNA: TGTGCCAGCAGCTCAACCTCACACGACACTGAAGCTTTCTTT
V gene: TRBV7-2
D gene: NA
clone size: once
J gene: TRBJ1-1

CDR3 protein: CAWSIGRGGYTF
CDR3 DNA: TGTGCCTGGAGTATCGGGAGGGGCGGCTACACCTTC
V gene: TRBV30
D gene: NA
clone size: few
J gene: TRBJ1-2

CDR3 protein: CASSSTGTGAYGYTF
CDR3 DNA: TGTGCCAGCAGCTCTACCGGGACAGGTGCTTATGGCTACACCTTC
V gene: TRBV6-4
D gene: TRBD1
clone size: once
J gene: TRBJ1-2

CDR3 protein: CASRKRGQGYEKLFF
CDR3 DNA: TGTGCCAGTCGGAAGCGGGGACAGGGTTACGAAAAACTGTTTTTT
V gene: TRBV19
D gene: TRBD1
clone size: NA
J gene: TRBJ1-4

CDR3 protein: CSVGSLGTGSVNEQFF
CDR3 DNA: TGCAGCGTTGGATCTTTGGGGACAGGATCCGTAAATGAGCAGTTCTTC
V gene: TRBV29-1
D gene: TRBD1
clone size: NA
J gene: TRBJ2-1

CDR3 protein: CASSDWLAGNEQFF
CDR3 DNA: TGCGCCAGCAGTGATTGGCTAGCGGGCAATGAGCAGTTCTTC
V gene: TRBV10-2
D gene: TRBD2
clone size: NA
J gene: TRBJ2-1

CDR3 protein: CASSFGTGISNTGELFF
CDR3 DNA: TGTGCCAGCAGCTTCGGGACAGGCATTTCCAACACCGGGGAGCTGTTTTTT
V gene: TRBV13
D gene: TRBD1
clone size: NA
J gene: TRBJ2-2

CDR3 protein: CASSYSLTGNQPQHF
CDR3 DNA: TGTGCCAGCAGTTACTCGTTAACGGGTAATCAGCCCCAGCATTTT
V gene: TRBV6-5
D gene: NA
clone size: NA
J gene: TRBJ1-5

CDR3 protein: CAWSVPGINENQPQHF
CDR3 DNA: TGTGCCTGGAGTGTACCAGGTATTAATGAGAATCAGCCCCAGCATTTT
V gene: TRBV30
D gene: NA
clone size: NA
J gene: TRBJ1-5

CDR3 protein: CASSVAMREGLFNEQFF
CDR3 DNA: TGTGCCAGCAGCGTAGCAATGCGGGAGGGCCTATTCAATGAGCAGTTCTTC
V gene: TRBV9
D gene: TRBD2
clone size: NA
J gene: TRBJ2-1

CDR3 protein: CASSENLEQFF
CDR3 DNA: TGCGCCAGCAGTGAGAATTTAGAGCAGTTCTTC
V gene: TRBV10-2
D gene: NA
clone size: NA
J gene: TRBJ2-1

CDR3 protein: CASSSLGQGYEQYF
CDR3 DNA: TGTGCCAGCAGCTCACTCGGACAGGGCTACGAGCAGTACTTC
V gene: TRBV27
D gene: TRBD1
clone size: NA
J gene: TRBJ2-7

CDR3 protein: CSVAPRDREYEQYF
CDR3 DNA: TGCAGCGTTGCGCCCCGGGACAGGGAGTACGAGCAGTACTTC
V gene: TRBV29-1
D gene: TRBD1
clone size: NA
J gene: TRBJ2-7

CDR3 protein: CASSRGLLNTEAFF
CDR3 DNA: TGTGCCAGCAGCCGTGGACTGCTGAACACTGAAGCTTTCTTT
V gene: TRBV7-9
D gene: NA
clone size: NA
J gene: TRBJ1-1

CDR3 protein: CASSPRPTGFYGYTF
CDR3 DNA: TGTGCCAGCAGCCCACGCCCGACAGGGTTCTATGGCTACACCTTC
V gene: TRBV4-2
D gene: TRBD1
clone size: NA
J gene: TRBJ1-2

CDR3 protein: CASSRGQGGRETQYF
CDR3 DNA: TGTGCCAGCAGTCGGGGACAGGGAGGGAGGGAGACCCAGTACTTC
V gene: TRBV2
D gene: TRBD1
clone size: NA
J gene: TRBJ2-5

CDR3 protein: CASSNLWSNEQFF
CDR3 DNA: TGTGCCAGCAGCAATCTATGGAGCAATGAGCAGTTCTTC
V gene: TRBV7-9
D gene: NA
clone size: NA
J gene: TRBJ2-1

CDR3 protein: CAISEGTGYEQYF
CDR3 DNA: TGTGCCATCAGTGAGGGGACAGGCTACGAGCAGTACTTC
V gene: TRBV10-3
D gene: TRBD1
clone size: NA
J gene: TRBJ2-7

CDR3 protein: CASSQAPSGNTGELFF
CDR3 DNA: TGTGCCAGCAGCCAAGCCCCTTCCGGGAACACCGGGGAGCTGTTTTTT
V gene: TRBV14
D gene: NA
clone size: NA
J gene: TRBJ2-2

CDR3 protein: CSAGADTQYF
CDR3 DNA: TGCAGTGCAGGGGCAGATACGCAGTATTTT
V gene: TRBV20-1
D gene: NA
clone size: few
J gene: TRBJ2-3

CDR3 protein: CASSLLGLGVYGYTF
CDR3 DNA: TGTGCCAGCAGTCTTCTCGGTTTAGGGGTCTATGGCTACACCTTC
V gene: TRBV28
D gene: NA
clone size: once
J gene: TRBJ1-2

CDR3 protein: CASHRVNSPLHF
CDR3 DNA: TGTGCCTCCCACAGGGTTAATTCACCCCTCCACTTT
V gene: TRBV2
D gene: NA
clone size: NA
J gene: TRBJ1-6

CDR3 protein: CASSLGTSGDTQYF
CDR3 DNA: TGTGCCAGCTCCCTGGGGACTAGCGGAGATACGCAGTATTTT
V gene: TRBV18
D gene: TRBD2
clone size: once
J gene: TRBJ2-3

CDR3 protein: CAWTPVAGELFF
CDR3 DNA: TGTGCCTGGACTCCGGTGGCCGGGGAGCTGTTTTTT
V gene: TRBV30
D gene: NA
clone size: NA
J gene: TRBJ2-2

CDR3 protein: CASSIGDSIGEQFF
CDR3 DNA: TGTGCCAGCAGTATCGGTGACTCGATAGGCGAGCAGTTCTTC
V gene: TRBV7-2
D gene: NA
clone size: NA
J gene: TRBJ2-1

CDR3 protein: CSVGIRAGTGNTIYF
CDR3 DNA: TGCAGCGTTGGGATTCGCGCCGGGACTGGAAACACCATATATTTT
V gene: TRBV29-1
D gene: NA
clone size: NA
J gene: TRBJ1-3

CDR3 protein: CAWSGVTDSYEQYF
CDR3 DNA: TGTGCCTGGAGTGGTGTTACTGACTCCTACGAGCAGTACTTC
V gene: TRBV30
D gene: NA
clone size: NA
J gene: TRBJ2-7

CDR3 protein: CASRGLAGATGETQYF
CDR3 DNA: TGTGCCAGCAGGGGACTAGCGGGAGCTACGGGCGAGACCCAGTACTTC
V gene: TRBV2
D gene: TRBD2
clone size: NA
J gene: TRBJ2-5

CDR3 protein: CASSLEPGGGQETQYF
CDR3 DNA: TGCGCCAGCAGCTTGGAGCCGGGAGGAGGGCAAGAGACCCAGTACTTC
V gene: TRBV5-1
D gene: TRBD2
clone size: NA
J gene: TRBJ2-5

CDR3 protein: CASSLGHATYEQYF
CDR3 DNA: TGTGCCAGCAGCTTAGGACACGCAACCTACGAGCAGTACTTC
V gene: TRBV7-6
D gene: NA
clone size: NA
J gene: TRBJ2-7

CDR3 protein: CSVASRDFGYTF
CDR3 DNA: TGCAGCGTTGCATCGCGCGACTTCGGCTACACCTTC
V gene: TRBV29-1
D gene: NA
clone size: NA
J gene: TRBJ1-2